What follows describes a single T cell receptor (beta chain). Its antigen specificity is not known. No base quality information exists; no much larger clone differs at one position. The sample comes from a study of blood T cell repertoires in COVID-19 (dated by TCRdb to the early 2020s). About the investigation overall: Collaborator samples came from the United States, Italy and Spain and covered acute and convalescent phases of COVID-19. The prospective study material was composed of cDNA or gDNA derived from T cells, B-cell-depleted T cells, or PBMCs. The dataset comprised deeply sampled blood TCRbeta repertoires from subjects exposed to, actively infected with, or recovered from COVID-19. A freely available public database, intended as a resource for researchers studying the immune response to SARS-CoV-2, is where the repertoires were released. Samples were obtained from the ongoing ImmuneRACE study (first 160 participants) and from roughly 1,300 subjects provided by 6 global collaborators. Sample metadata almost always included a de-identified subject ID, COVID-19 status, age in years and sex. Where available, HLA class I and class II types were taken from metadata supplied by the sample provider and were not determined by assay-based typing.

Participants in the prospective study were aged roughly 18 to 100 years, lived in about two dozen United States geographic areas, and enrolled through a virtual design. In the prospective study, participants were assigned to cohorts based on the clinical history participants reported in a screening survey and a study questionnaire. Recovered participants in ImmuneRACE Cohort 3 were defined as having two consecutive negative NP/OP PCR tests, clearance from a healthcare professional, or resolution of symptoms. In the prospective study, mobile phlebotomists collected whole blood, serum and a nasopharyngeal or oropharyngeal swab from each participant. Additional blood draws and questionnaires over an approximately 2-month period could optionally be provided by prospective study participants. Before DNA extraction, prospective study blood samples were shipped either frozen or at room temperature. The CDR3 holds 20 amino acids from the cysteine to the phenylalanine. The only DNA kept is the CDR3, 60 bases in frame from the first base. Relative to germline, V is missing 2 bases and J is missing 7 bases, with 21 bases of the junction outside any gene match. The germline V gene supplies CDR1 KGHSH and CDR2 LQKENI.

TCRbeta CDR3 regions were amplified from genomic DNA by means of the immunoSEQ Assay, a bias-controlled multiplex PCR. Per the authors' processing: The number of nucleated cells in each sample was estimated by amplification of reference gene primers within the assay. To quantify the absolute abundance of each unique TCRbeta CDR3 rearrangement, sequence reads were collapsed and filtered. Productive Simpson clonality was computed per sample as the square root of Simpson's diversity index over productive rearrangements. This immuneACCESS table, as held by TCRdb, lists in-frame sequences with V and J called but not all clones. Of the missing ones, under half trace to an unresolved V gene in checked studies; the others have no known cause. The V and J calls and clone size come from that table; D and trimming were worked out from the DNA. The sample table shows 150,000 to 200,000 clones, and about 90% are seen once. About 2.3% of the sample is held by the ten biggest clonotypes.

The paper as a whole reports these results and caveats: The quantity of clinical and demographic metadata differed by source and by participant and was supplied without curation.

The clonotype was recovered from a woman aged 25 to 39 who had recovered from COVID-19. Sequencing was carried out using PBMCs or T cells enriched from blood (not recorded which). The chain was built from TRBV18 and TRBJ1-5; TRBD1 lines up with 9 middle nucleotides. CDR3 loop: CASSPSGTGSGDFGGQPQHF. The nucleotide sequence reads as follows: TGTGCCAGCTCACCAAGCGGGACAGGGTCTGGGGATTTTGGCGGGCAGCCCCAGCATTTT.